These T cell receptor beta chains were read from a single sample in a study of shared clonotypes between healthy human individuals. Clones were sequenced by immunoSEQ multiplex PCR, and TCRdb holds only the in-frame ones, with some missing. The sample contains 1.5 million to 2.5 million clones, roughly 95% of which appear only once. The specimen sequenced was naive CD8+ T cells sorted from blood. These receptors were obtained from a man aged 18 to 35 in good health. The CDR3 runs from the conserved cysteine through the conserved F or W. Fields, in order: V gene, clone size, J gene, D gene, CDR3 protein, CDR3 DNA. The D gene is left open where the match is weak. The size entry is marked missing in some rows and otherwise reads once, few, many or a size class.

V: TRBV11-1
size: .
J: TRBJ1-1
D: .
CDR3: CASTFRAMTGANTEAFF
DNA: TGTGCCAGCACCTTCAGAGCCATGACAGGCGCGAACACTGAAGCTTTCTTT

V: TRBV4-1
size: .
J: TRBJ1-2
D: .
CDR3: CASSRAESYGYTF
DNA: TGCGCCAGCAGCCGCGCGGAATCCTATGGCTACACCTTC

V: TRBV7-6
size: .
J: TRBJ2-2
D: TRBD1
CDR3: CASSLGGRGLANTGELFF
DNA: TGTGCCAGCAGCTTAGGTGGCAGGGGGCTCGCTAACACCGGGGAGCTGTTTTTT

V: TRBV5-4
size: .
J: TRBJ2-7
D: .
CDR3: CASSLDGQTLPYEQYF
DNA: TGTGCCAGCAGCTTGGATGGACAAACCCTGCCGTACGAGCAGTACTTC

V: TRBV10-3
size: .
J: TRBJ1-6
D: TRBD1
CDR3: CAISESGQGYNSPLHF
DNA: TGTGCCATCAGTGAGTCCGGACAGGGGTATAATTCACCCCTCCACTTT

V: TRBV7-9
size: .
J: TRBJ1-1
D: TRBD1
CDR3: CASSRPTGGNTEAFF
DNA: TGTGCCAGCAGCCGGCCGACAGGGGGGAACACTGAAGCTTTCTTT

V: TRBV5-4
size: .
J: TRBJ2-1
D: TRBD2
CDR3: CASSPGTSRNDEQFF
DNA: TGTGCCAGCAGCCCCGGGACTAGTAGGAACGATGAGCAGTTCTTC

V: TRBV20-1
size: .
J: TRBJ2-7
D: TRBD1
CDR3: CRVQGAGEQYF
DNA: TGCAGGGTACAGGGGGCGGGAGAGCAGTACTTC

V: TRBV7-3
size: .
J: TRBJ1-5
D: .
CDR3: CATKGLRNQPQHF
DNA: TGTGCCACCAAGGGTTTGCGCAATCAGCCCCAGCATTTT

V: TRBV15
size: .
J: TRBJ1-1
D: .
CDR3: CATSRALGLNTEAFF
DNA: TGTGCCACCAGCAGAGCCCTAGGGTTGAACACTGAAGCTTTCTTT

V: TRBV11-2
size: .
J: TRBJ2-7
D: .
CDR3: CASSPSTALFEQYF
DNA: TGTGCCAGCAGCCCCTCCACAGCCCTCTTCGAGCAGTACTTC

V: TRBV4-2
size: .
J: TRBJ2-7
D: .
CDR3: CASSQVLAGDYEQYF
DNA: TGTGCCAGCAGCCAAGTTCTAGCCGGGGACTACGAGCAGTACTTC

V: TRBV6-1
size: .
J: TRBJ2-1
D: .
CDR3: CASSPEGGAYNEQFF
DNA: TGTGCCAGCAGCCCCGAGGGGGGGGCCTACAATGAGCAGTTCTTC

V: TRBV4-2
size: few
J: TRBJ1-2
D: TRBD1
CDR3: CASSQERQGESYTF
DNA: TGTGCCAGCAGCCAAGAGCGCCAGGGGGAAAGCTACACCTTC

V: TRBV13
size: .
J: TRBJ2-7
D: TRBD1
CDR3: CASSQGTGGGNEQYF
DNA: TGTGCCAGCAGCCAGGGGACAGGGGGCGGGAACGAGCAGTACTTC

V: TRBV9
size: .
J: TRBJ1-1
D: TRBD1
CDR3: CASSVGGQGRNTEAFF
DNA: TGTGCCAGCAGCGTAGGGGGACAGGGGAGGAACACTGAAGCTTTCTTT

V: TRBV21-1
size: .
J: TRBJ2-7
D: .
CDR3: CATLPHEQYF
DNA: TGTGCCACCCTTCCCCACGAGCAGTACTTC

V: TRBV10-2
size: .
J: TRBJ2-7
D: .
CDR3: CASSPDLGPYEQYF
DNA: TGCGCCAGCAGCCCAGACCTAGGCCCCTACGAGCAGTACTTC

V: TRBV5-8
size: .
J: TRBJ2-3
D: .
CDR3: CASSHLQDNTDTQYF
DNA: TGTGCCAGCAGCCACCTACAGGACAATACAGATACGCAGTATTTT

V: TRBV9
size: .
J: TRBJ2-1
D: TRBD1
CDR3: CASSDRQGSSYNEQFF
DNA: TGTGCCAGCAGCGACCGACAGGGGTCGTCCTACAATGAGCAGTTCTTC

V: TRBV7-9
size: .
J: TRBJ2-3
D: .
CDR3: CASSIQGTDTQYF
DNA: TGTGCCAGCAGCATTCAGGGCACAGATACGCAGTATTTT

V: TRBV30
size: .
J: TRBJ2-7
D: TRBD1
CDR3: CAWTLAGTGLEQYF
DNA: TGTGCCTGGACCCTGGCCGGGACAGGGCTCGAGCAGTACTTC

V: TRBV4-3
size: once
J: TRBJ2-2
D: TRBD2
CDR3: CASSQGLAGAGELFF
DNA: TGCGCCAGCAGCCAAGGACTAGCGGGAGCCGGGGAGCTGTTTTTT

V: TRBV28
size: once
J: TRBJ1-2
D: .
CDR3: CASSDATPYGYTF
DNA: TGTGCCAGCAGCGACGCGACTCCCTATGGCTACACCTTC

V: TRBV5-1
size: .
J: TRBJ2-2
D: TRBD2
CDR3: CASTRASGGPGELFF
DNA: TGCGCCAGCACCCGAGCATCGGGGGGGCCCGGGGAGCTGTTTTTT

V: TRBV2
size: .
J: TRBJ2-7
D: TRBD1
CDR3: CASTEGRGRVLYEQYF
DNA: TGTGCCAGCACCGAGGGAAGGGGGCGGGTTTTGTACGAGCAGTACTTC

V: TRBV5-6
size: .
J: TRBJ1-2
D: .
CDR3: CASSLGAGRYGYTF
DNA: TGTGCCAGCAGCTTGGGGGCAGGGCGGTATGGCTACACCTTC

V: TRBV30
size: .
J: TRBJ2-1
D: TRBD2
CDR3: CAWDVQGLAGSGDEQFF
DNA: TGTGCCTGGGATGTCCAGGGACTAGCGGGGTCGGGCGATGAGCAGTTCTTC

V: TRBV29-1
size: .
J: TRBJ2-1
D: .
CDR3: CSVVGEGDDEQFF
DNA: TGCAGCGTTGTAGGCGAGGGGGATGATGAGCAGTTCTTC

V: TRBV13
size: .
J: TRBJ1-2
D: TRBD1
CDR3: CASSLALTGVGYTF
DNA: TGTGCCAGCAGCTTAGCCCTTACAGGGGTTGGCTACACCTTC

V: TRBV11-2
size: .
J: TRBJ2-5
D: TRBD2
CDR3: CASSRTTGLAGAVAGTQYF
DNA: TGTGCCAGCAGCAGAACCACGGGACTAGCGGGGGCCGTGGCAGGGACCCAGTACTTC

V: TRBV2
size: .
J: TRBJ2-2
D: .
CDR3: CASNGAAPNTGELFF
DNA: TGTGCCAGCAATGGTGCAGCGCCGAACACCGGGGAGCTGTTTTTT

V: TRBV9
size: .
J: TRBJ1-1
D: .
CDR3: CASSPPGLEAFF
DNA: TGTGCCAGCAGCCCCCCGGGACTTGAAGCTTTCTTT

V: TRBV7-9
size: .
J: TRBJ2-7
D: .
CDR3: CASSLGVSYEQYF
DNA: TGTGCCAGCAGCTTAGGGGTTTCCTACGAGCAGTACTTC

V: TRBV4-1
size: .
J: TRBJ2-7
D: .
CDR3: CASSLRRGGSYEQYF
DNA: TGCGCCAGCAGCCTCCGAAGGGGCGGTTCTTACGAGCAGTACTTC

V: TRBV27
size: .
J: TRBJ1-1
D: .
CDR3: CASSLTGTPTEAFF
DNA: TGTGCCAGCAGTCTAACCGGGACGCCGACTGAAGCTTTCTTT

V: TRBV2
size: .
J: TRBJ2-7
D: .
CDR3: CASSELFSDTYEQYF
DNA: TGTGCCAGCAGTGAATTATTTAGCGACACCTACGAGCAGTACTTC

V: TRBV6-1
size: .
J: TRBJ2-1
D: TRBD1
CDR3: CASSGIDRVTYNEQFF
DNA: TGTGCCAGCAGTGGAATTGACAGGGTAACCTACAATGAGCAGTTCTTC

V: TRBV2
size: .
J: TRBJ2-7
D: .
CDR3: CASSEGAGFSYEQYF
DNA: TGTGCCAGCAGTGAAGGGGCAGGGTTCTCCTACGAGCAGTACTTC

V: TRBV7-9
size: .
J: TRBJ2-5
D: .
CDR3: CASSFPQGLLETQYF
DNA: TGTGCCAGCAGCTTCCCGCAGGGGCTATTGGAGACCCAGTACTTC

V: TRBV9
size: .
J: TRBJ2-1
D: TRBD2
CDR3: CASSVAGTTPNEQFF
DNA: TGTGCCAGCAGCGTAGCAGGGACTACCCCTAATGAGCAGTTCTTC

V: TRBV4-3
size: .
J: TRBJ1-4
D: TRBD1
CDR3: CASSPHRGSEKLFF
DNA: TGCGCCAGCAGCCCCCACAGGGGGAGCGAAAAACTGTTTTTT

V: TRBV7-9
size: .
J: TRBJ2-7
D: TRBD2
CDR3: CASSLAGGSSYEQYF
DNA: TGTGCCAGCAGCTTAGCGGGGGGGAGCTCCTACGAGCAGTACTTC

V: TRBV11-2
size: .
J: TRBJ2-1
D: .
CDR3: CASSLAGALGEQFF
DNA: TGTGCCAGCAGCTTAGCGGGAGCATTAGGTGAGCAGTTCTTC

V: TRBV6-5
size: .
J: TRBJ2-7
D: .
CDR3: CASSLGTPYEQYF
DNA: TGTGCCAGCAGTCTAGGGACACCCTACGAGCAGTACTTC

V: TRBV6-1
size: .
J: TRBJ1-2
D: .
CDR3: CASSEDWLNYGYTF
DNA: TGTGCCAGCAGTGAAGACTGGTTAAACTATGGCTACACCTTC

V: TRBV27
size: .
J: TRBJ2-3
D: TRBD2
CDR3: CASSSRLAGGLEDTQYF
DNA: TGTGCCAGCAGTTCACGACTAGCGGGGGGTCTTGAAGATACGCAGTATTTT

V: TRBV7-6
size: .
J: TRBJ2-3
D: .
CDR3: CASSLEGISTDTQYF
DNA: TGTGCCAGCAGCTTAGAAGGAATCTCCACAGATACGCAGTATTTT

V: TRBV7-6
size: .
J: TRBJ2-7
D: TRBD1
CDR3: CASSPRQGKTYEQYF
DNA: TGTGCCAGCAGCCCCCGACAGGGGAAGACCTACGAGCAGTACTTC

V: TRBV7-9
size: .
J: TRBJ2-2
D: TRBD2
CDR3: CASSFGLAETNTGELFF
DNA: TGTGCCAGCAGCTTTGGACTAGCGGAGACGAACACCGGGGAGCTGTTTTTT

V: TRBV5-1
size: .
J: TRBJ2-3
D: .
CDR3: CASSLDGTDTQYF
DNA: TGCGCCAGCAGCCTTGATGGCACAGATACGCAGTATTTT

V: TRBV5-4
size: .
J: TRBJ1-1
D: .
CDR3: CASSPSGTEAFF
DNA: TGTGCCAGCAGCCCCTCTGGCACTGAAGCTTTCTTT